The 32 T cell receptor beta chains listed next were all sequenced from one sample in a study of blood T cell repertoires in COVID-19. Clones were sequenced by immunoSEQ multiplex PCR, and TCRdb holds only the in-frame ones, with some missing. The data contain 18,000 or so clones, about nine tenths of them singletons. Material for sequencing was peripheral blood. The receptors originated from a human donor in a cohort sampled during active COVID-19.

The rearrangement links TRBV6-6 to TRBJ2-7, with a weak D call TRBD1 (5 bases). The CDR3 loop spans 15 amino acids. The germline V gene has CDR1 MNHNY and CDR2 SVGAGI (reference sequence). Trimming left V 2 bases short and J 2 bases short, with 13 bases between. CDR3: CASSYLQGPTYEQYF. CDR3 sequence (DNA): TGTGCCAGCAGTTACCTCCAGGGTCCCACCTACGAGCAGTACTTC.

The CDR3 DNA reads as TGTGCCAGCAGCTTTCGACAGGGCGGAAAACTGTTTTTT. Translating gives CASSFRQGGKLFF. The rearrangement links TRBV6-2 or TRBV6-3 to TRBJ1-4; 7 nucleotides align to TRBD1. This CDR3 has 13 amino acids. V dropped 6 bases and J dropped 10; count of bases not matched to a gene: 8. Germline V gives CDR1 MNHEY, CDR2 SVGEGT.

The CDR3 coding sequence is TGTGCCAGCAGCTTAGCTGGACAGGGTAGGACTGAAGCTTTCTTT. Encoded protein: CASSLAGQGRTEAFF. The rearrangement joins TRBV7-9 to TRBJ1-1; 8 bases match TRBD1. The CDR3 has 15 residues. CDR1 and CDR2 from the germline V gene are SEHNR and FQNEAQ (reference sequence). J gave up 5 bases and V 0 bases, and 5 bases lay outside the gene matches. Full variable domain (remainder filled in from reference TRBV7-9 and TRBJ1-1): DTGVSQNPRHKITKRGQNVTFRCDPISEHNRLYWYRQTLGQGPEFLTYFQNEAQLEKSRLLSDRFSAERPKGSFSTLEIQRTEQGDSAMYLCASSLAGQGRTEAFFGQGTRLTVV.

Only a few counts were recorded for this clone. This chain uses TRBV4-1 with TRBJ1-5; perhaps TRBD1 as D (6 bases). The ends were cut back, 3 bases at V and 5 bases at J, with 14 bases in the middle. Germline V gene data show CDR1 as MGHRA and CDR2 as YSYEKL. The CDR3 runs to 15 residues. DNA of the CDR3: TGCGCCAGCAGCCACAACCAGGGGTCCCATCAGCCCCAGCATTTT. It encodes CASSHNQGSHQPQHF.

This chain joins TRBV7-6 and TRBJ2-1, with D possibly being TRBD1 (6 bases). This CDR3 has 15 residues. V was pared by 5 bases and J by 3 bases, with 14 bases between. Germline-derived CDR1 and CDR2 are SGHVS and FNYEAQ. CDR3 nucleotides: TGTGCCAGCAGCCCCGGGACAATAGACTACAATGAGCAGTTCTTC. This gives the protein CASSPGTIDYNEQFF.

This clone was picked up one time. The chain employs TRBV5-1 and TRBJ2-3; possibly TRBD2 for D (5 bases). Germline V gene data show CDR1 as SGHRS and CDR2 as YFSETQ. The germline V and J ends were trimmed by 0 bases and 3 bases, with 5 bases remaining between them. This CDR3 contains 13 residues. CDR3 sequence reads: CASSLGGTDTQYF. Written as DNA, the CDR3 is TGCGCCAGCAGCTTGGGAGGGACAGATACGCAGTATTTT. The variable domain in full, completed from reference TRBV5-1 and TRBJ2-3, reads KAGVTQTPRYLIKTRGQQVTLSCSPISGHRSVSWYQQTPGQGLQFLFEYFSETQRNKGNFPGRFSGRQFSNSRSEMNVSTLELGDSALYLCASSLGGTDTQYFGPGTRLTVL.

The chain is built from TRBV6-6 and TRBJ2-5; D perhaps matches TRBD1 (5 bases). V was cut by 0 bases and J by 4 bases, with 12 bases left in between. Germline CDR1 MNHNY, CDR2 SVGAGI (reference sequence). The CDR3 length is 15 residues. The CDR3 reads CASSYSPRAPETQYF. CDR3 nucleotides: TGTGCCAGCAGTTACTCCCCCAGGGCCCCAGAGACCCAGTACTTC.

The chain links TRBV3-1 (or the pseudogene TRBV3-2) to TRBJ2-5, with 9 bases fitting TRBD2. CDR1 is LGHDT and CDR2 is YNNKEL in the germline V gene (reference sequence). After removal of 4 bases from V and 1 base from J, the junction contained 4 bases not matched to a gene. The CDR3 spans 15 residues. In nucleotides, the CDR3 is TGTGCCAGCAGCCGTAGCGGGGGACCCCAAGAGACCCAGTACTTC. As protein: CASSRSGGPQETQYF.

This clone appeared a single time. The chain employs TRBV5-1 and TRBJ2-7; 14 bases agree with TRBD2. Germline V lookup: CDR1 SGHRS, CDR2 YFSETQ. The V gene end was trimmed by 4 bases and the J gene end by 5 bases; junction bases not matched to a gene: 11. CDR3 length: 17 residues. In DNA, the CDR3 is TGCGCCAGCAGCGCCGGGACTAGCGGGAGTCTCGAGGACGAGCAGTACTTC. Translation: CASSAGTSGSLEDEQYF.

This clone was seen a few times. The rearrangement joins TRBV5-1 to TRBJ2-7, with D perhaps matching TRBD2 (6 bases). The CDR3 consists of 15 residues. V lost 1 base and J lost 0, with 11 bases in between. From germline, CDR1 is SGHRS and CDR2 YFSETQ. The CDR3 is CASSLTSFLSYEQYF. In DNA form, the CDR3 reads TGCGCCAGCAGCTTGACTAGCTTCCTCTCCTACGAGCAGTACTTC.

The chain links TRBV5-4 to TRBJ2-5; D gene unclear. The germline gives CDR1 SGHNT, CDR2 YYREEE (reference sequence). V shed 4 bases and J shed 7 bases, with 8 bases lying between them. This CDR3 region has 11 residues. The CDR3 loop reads CASSTYGTQYF. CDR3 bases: TGTGCCAGCAGCACCTACGGGACCCAGTACTTC. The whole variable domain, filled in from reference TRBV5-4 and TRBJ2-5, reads ETGVTQSPTHLIKTRGQQVTLRCSSQSGHNTVSWYQQALGQGPQFIFQYYREEENGRGNFPPRFSGLQFPNYSSELNVNALELDDSALYLCASSTYGTQYFGPGTRLLVL.

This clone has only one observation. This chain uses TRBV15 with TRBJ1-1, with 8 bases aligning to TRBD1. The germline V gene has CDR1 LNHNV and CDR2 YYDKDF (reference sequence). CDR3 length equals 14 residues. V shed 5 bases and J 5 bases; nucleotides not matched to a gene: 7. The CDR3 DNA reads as TGTGCCACCAGCGGGGGCAGGGGGCAGACTGAAGCTTTCTTT. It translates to CATSGGRGQTEAFF.

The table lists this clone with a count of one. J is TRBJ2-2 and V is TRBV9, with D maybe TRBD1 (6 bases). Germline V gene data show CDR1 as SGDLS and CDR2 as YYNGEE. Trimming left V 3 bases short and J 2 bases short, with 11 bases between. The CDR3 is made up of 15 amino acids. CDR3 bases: TGTGCCAGCAGCGCAAGGACAGAAAACACCGGGGAGCTGTTTTTT. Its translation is CASSARTENTGELFF. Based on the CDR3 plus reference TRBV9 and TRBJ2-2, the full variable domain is DSGVTQTPKHLITATGQRVTLRCSPRSGDLSVYWYQQSLDQGLQFLIQYYNGEERAKGNILERFSAQQFPDLHSELNLSSLELGDSALYFCASSARTENTGELFFGEGSRLTVL.

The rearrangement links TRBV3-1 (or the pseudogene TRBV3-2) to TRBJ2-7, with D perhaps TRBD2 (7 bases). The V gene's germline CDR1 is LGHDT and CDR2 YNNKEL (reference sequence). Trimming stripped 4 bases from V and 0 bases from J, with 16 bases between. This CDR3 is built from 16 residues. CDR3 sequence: CASSPLRRGGSYEQYF. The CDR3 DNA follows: TGTGCCAGCAGCCCCCTCCGAAGGGGGGGCTCCTACGAGCAGTACTTC.

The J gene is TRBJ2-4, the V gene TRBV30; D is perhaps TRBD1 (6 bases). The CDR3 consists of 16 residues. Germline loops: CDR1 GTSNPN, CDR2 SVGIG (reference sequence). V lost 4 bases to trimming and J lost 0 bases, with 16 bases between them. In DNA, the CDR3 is TGTGCCTGGAACACCGGGACATCGCTAGCCAAAAACATTCAGTACTTC. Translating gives CAWNTGTSLAKNIQYF.

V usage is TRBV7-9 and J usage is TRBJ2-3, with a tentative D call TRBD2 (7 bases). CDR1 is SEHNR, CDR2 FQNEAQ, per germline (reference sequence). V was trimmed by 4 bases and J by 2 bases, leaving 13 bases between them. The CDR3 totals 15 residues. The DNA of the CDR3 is TGTGCCAGCAGCTACCGGGGGGCCTCCACAGATACGCAGTATTTT. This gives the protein CASSYRGASTDTQYF.

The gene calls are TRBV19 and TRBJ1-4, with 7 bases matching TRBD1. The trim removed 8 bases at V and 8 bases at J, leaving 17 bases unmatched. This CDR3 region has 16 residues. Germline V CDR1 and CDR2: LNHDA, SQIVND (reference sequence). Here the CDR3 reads CASGHRGAGGREKLFF. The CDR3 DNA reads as TGTGCCAGTGGGCATAGGGGGGCAGGGGGTAGGGAAAAACTGTTTTTT.

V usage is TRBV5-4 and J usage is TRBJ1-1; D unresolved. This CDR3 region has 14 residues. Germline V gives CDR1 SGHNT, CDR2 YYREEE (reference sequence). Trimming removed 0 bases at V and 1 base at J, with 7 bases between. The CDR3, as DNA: TGTGCCAGCAGCTTGGAGGCAGGGAACACTGAAGCTTTCTTT. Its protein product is CASSLEAGNTEAFF.

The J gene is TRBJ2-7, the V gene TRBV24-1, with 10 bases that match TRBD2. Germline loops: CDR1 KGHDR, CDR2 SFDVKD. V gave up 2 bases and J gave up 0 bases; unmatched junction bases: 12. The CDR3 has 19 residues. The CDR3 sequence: CATSDYLAGAPMSSYEQYF. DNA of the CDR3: TGTGCCACCAGTGATTACCTAGCGGGAGCCCCCATGAGCTCCTACGAGCAGTACTTC.

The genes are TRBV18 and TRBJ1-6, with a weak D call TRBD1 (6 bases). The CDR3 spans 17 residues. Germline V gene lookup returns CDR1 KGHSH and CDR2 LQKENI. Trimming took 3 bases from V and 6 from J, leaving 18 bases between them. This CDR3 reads CASSPLGLRGANSPLHF. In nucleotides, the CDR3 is TGTGCCAGCTCACCCCTAGGTTTGCGGGGGGCTAATTCACCCCTCCACTTT.

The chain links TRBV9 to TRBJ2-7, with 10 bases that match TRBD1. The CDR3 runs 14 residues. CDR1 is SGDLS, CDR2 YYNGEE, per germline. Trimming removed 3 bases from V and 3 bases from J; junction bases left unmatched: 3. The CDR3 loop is CASSEDRGDYEQYF. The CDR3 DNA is TGTGCCAGCAGCGAGGACAGGGGGGACTACGAGCAGTACTTC.

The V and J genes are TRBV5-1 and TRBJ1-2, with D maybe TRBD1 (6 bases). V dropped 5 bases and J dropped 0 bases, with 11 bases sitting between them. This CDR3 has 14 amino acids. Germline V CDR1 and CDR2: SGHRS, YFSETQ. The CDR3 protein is CASRRTEPNYGYTF. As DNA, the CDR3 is TGCGCCAGCAGGCGGACAGAACCTAACTATGGCTACACCTTC.

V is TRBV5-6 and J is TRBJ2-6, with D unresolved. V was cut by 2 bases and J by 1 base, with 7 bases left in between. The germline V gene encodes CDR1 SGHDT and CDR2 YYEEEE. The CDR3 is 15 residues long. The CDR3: CASSFLVSGANVLTF. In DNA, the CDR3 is TGTGCCAGCAGCTTTTTAGTGTCTGGGGCCAACGTCCTGACTTTC.

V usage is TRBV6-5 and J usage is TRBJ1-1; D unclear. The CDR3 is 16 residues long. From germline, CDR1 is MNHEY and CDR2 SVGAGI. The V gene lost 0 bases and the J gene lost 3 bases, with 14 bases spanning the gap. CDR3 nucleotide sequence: TGTGCCAGCAGTTACTCGCGGAGACGGTGGGACACTGAAGCTTTCTTT. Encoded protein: CASSYSRRRWDTEAFF.

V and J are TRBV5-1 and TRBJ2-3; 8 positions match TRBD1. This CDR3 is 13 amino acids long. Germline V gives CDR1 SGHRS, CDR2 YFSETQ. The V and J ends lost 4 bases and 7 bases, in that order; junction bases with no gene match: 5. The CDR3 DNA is TGCGCCAGCAGCCCTGACAGGGGTCATACGCAGTATTTT. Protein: CASSPDRGHTQYF.

CDR3 amino acids: CASSVAALGGKETQYF. The CDR3 DNA sequence: TGTGCCAGCAGCGTAGCGGCGTTGGGGGGGAAAGAGACCCAGTACTTC. V gene TRBV9 combines with J gene TRBJ2-5; TRBD2 matches 7 bases. Germline V lookup: CDR1 SGDLS, CDR2 YYNGEE. V dropped 0 bases and J dropped 3; count of bases not matched to a gene: 8. The CDR3 length is 16 residues.

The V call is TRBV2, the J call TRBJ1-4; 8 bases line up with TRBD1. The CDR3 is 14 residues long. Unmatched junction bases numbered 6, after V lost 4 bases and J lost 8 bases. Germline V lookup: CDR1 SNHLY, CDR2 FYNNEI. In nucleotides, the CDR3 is TGTGCCAGCAGTGTCGGGACAGGTCGAGAAAAACTGTTTTTT. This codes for CASSVGTGREKLFF.

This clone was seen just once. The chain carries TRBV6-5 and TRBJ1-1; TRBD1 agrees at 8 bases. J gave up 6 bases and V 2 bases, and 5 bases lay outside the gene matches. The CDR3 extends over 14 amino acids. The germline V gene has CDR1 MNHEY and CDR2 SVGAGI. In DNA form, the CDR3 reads TGTGCCAGCAGTTACGACAGGGGAGTCCCTGAAGCTTTCTTT. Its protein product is CASSYDRGVPEAFF.

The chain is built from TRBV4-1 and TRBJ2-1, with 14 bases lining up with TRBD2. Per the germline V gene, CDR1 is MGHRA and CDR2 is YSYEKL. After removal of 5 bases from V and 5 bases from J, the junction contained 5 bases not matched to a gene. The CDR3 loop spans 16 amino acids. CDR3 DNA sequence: TGCGCCAGCAGCTCGAGGACTAGCGGGAGGAACAATGAGCAGTTCTTC. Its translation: CASSSRTSGRNNEQFF.

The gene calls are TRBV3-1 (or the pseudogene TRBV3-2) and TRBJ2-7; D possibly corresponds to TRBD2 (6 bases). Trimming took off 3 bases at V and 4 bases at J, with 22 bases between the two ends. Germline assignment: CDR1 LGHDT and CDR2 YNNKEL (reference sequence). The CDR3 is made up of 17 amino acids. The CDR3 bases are TGTGCCAGCAGCCAGAGGCGTCTCGGGAGTAGCGGATACGAGCAGTACTTC. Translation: CASSQRRLGSSGYEQYF.

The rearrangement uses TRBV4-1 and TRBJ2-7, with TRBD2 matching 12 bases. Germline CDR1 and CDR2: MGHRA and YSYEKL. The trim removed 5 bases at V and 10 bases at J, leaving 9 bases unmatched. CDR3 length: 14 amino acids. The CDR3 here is CASSDRTSGVAQYF. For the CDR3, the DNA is TGCGCCAGCAGCGACCGGACTAGCGGGGTCGCTCAGTACTTC.

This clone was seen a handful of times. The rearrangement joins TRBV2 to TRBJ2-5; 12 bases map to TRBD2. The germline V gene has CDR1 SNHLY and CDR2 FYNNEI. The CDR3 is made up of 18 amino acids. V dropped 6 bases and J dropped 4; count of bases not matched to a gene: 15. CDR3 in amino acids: CASREGTSGWGGGETQYF. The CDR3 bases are TGTGCCAGCAGAGAGGGGACTAGCGGGTGGGGCGGAGGAGAGACCCAGTACTTC.